This T cell receptor beta chain was sequenced in a study of T cell changes during pregnancy in multiple sclerosis. Germline CDR1 and CDR2: MNHNY and SVGAGI (reference sequence). This CDR3 comprises 15 residues. The V end was cut by 2 bases, the J end by 0 bases, with 8 bases between. TCRdb's copy holds only in-frame clones and misses some; the assay was immunoSEQ multiplex PCR. The sample records around 55,000 clones, around 94% being singletons. The specimen comprised CD8+ T cells from peripheral blood mononuclear cells, sampled in the third trimester of pregnancy. The TCR was taken from a female donor with multiple sclerosis, enrolled in a pregnancy study. The J gene is TRBJ1-5, the V gene TRBV6-6, with D hard to call. The CDR3 sequence: CASSYNFLSNQPQHF. The CDR3 nucleotides read TGTGCCAGCAGTTACAACTTTCTTAGCAATCAGCCCCAGCATTTT.